Reported below is one T cell receptor (beta chain). This clone was recorded a few times. Its antigen has not been determined. No base-level quality is on record; no much larger clone is a single base apart. The cohort consisted of hundreds of healthy bone marrow donors. All cohort members were sampled while nominally healthy, although unrecorded immune exposures were likely present. The donor tested CMV seropositive and was one of the 289 seropositive cohort members. Every donor gave a peripheral blood sample, and the peripheral blood mononuclear cells from that sample were used for TCR beta sequencing. Genomic DNA was extracted from the blood cell samples with the Qiagen DNeasy Blood Extraction Kit. The data belong to a study of cytomegalovirus exposure and HLA in healthy donors (dated by TCRdb to the late 2010s). Turning to the overall study: According to an earlier analysis of 550 to 700 of the donors, 150 million to 200 million T cells yielded 95 million to 140 million unique TCR beta sequences and approximately 300 Gb of sequence data. The T cell repertoires of 666 subjects were profiled by immunosequencing and related to cytomegalovirus serostatus. On average, approximately 250,000 unique TCR beta nucleotide sequences were sequenced per donor among 300 to 500 genotyped donors of the cohort, with 15% to 20% of those sequences being non-productive. Every discovery cohort repertoire had been produced on one sequencing platform. Of the 350 to 450 genotyped donors, 65% to 90% fell in the genetic ancestry cluster associated with self-reported Caucasian donors. An early release that covered some 630 HLA-typed donors contained about 300 gigabases of sequencing data and 85 million to 100 million unique TCR sequences. Because of strong linkage in the cohort, roughly five DR-DQ haplotypes were treated as single units for association and clustering. The number of donors typed differed by locus, with roughly 629-640 for A, B, C, DRB1 and DQB1, around 520 for DQA1, 606 for DPA1, and some 470 for DPB1. Donor age, sex, ethnicity and CMV serostatus were compiled alongside the repertoire data. The study combined high-throughput TCR immunosequencing, statistical association of individual TCRs with disease status, and machine learning to predict cytomegalovirus infection status. Class I and class II HLA loci were covered by the typing at four-digit resolution. In the later analysis, no new phenotypic data were used to find candidate immune exposures; instead, reliance was placed on TCR beta sequences and their occurrence across donors. A separate validation cohort of over 95 different subjects was used in addition to the roughly 720-subject first cohort. The study aimed to test whether signatures of past pathogen exposure could be identified by cataloging public T cell receptors. In an earlier analysis of 550 to 700 of the donors, high-throughput TCR beta sequencing was used to judge whether each TCR beta V gene segment behaved as functional or pseudogenic. Genome-wide SNP genotypes for about 65% of the roughly 700 donors were used in a later genetic analysis, which treated that subset as a discovery cohort. In a later analysis, previously published TCR beta repertoires from 666 donors were re-analyzed and high-resolution HLA genotyping was added so that TCR occurrence patterns could be studied. Paper-wide results and their limitations: While some public TCRs were present in many individuals, most TCR sequences turned up only very rarely across donors. An association between a missense DCLRE1C variant and V-gene and J-gene trimming of TCR beta chains was found in a later genetic analysis and replicated in an independent cohort. A further reported finding was that TCR beta sequences accurately predicted the HLA-A and HLA-B alleles for most subjects in the first cohort. Broadly in line with IMGT annotations, most TCR beta V segments showed up in productive rearrangements about 87% or about 30% of the time in an earlier analysis of roughly 590 of the donors. In a later analysis, TCR association rates were found to vary across HLA loci, with the most associated TCRs seen for DRB1 alleles and the fewest for HLA-C alleles. A total of 150 to 200 TCR beta chains were listed by the study as associated with cytomegalovirus. A few of the identified cytomegalovirus-associated TCR beta chains were confirmed in vitro to be specific for cytomegalovirus antigens. Because some donors lacked HLA typing at each locus, the association tests relied only on the typed subset. A later analysis associated about 17,000 TCR beta sequences with specific HLA alleles at a false discovery rate of 0.05. A group of highly shared sequence variants was considered likely to be a technical artifact of the sequencing pipeline. For the cohort, immune exposure information was limited to CMV serostatus. The classifier was reported to diagnose cytomegalovirus status with high specificity and sensitivity in both the original and validation cohorts. Because counts were too low, under 20 rarely observed V segments, including chromosome 9 orphons, were left out of the earlier analysis of approximately 580 of the donors. Because the 87-base-pair reads could not distinguish some IMGT-functional V segments, including TRBV6-2 and TRBV6-3, those segments were excluded. A later analysis found that HLA-associated TCR beta chains were more clonally expanded and had lower generation probabilities than equally common non-associated chains. A later analysis found that most CMV-associated TCR beta chains appeared HLA-restricted, with HLA associations seemingly driven largely by CMV exposure. The cohort was sequenced for TCR beta chains only, and without alpha or paired-chain data the features that could be detected were limited. Roughly uniform sequencing depth across donors was assumed in presence/absence analyses, although this assumption may not hold. The authors suggested that the approach could potentially be extended to other disease states and immunological phenotypes. In a later analysis, several top co-occurrence clusters were reported to appear linked to parvovirus B19, influenza, CMV and Epstein-Barr virus. Compared with the 666-donor mean, donors in an Asian-associated ancestry cluster had fewer N-insertions in productive TCRs, according to a later genetic analysis. Correlated functional status among segregating V segments might reflect linkage disequilibrium, but an unknown experimental factor could not be ruled out. When HLA alleles, especially DR and DQ, strongly co-occurred, TCR associations were difficult to assign to individual alleles.

Preparation of the library involved the immunoSEQ multiplex PCR assay. For the multiplex PCR, a mixture combining 60 forward primers for TCR Vbeta segments and 13 reverse primers for TCR Jbeta segments was used. The CDR3 region of rearranged TCR beta genes was amplified from genomic DNA with a multiplex PCR assay. The amplified TCR beta libraries were sequenced on the Illumina HiSeq System as 87-base-pair reads. On the study's bioinformatics: Across the 500 to 850 repertoires, a later analysis counted some 80 million unique TCR beta chains, around 11 million of which were shared by at least two donors. Raw reads were error-corrected and collapsed into unique sequences by a nearest-neighbor algorithm in which closely related sequences were merged to remove PCR and sequencing errors. V, D and J gene segments were assigned by aligning CDR3 sequences to IMGT reference sequences. For a sequence to be retained, at least a six-nucleotide match to both a V gene segment and a J gene segment was required. Rearrangements were called productive when the CDR3 lacked stop codons and stayed in frame with V and J; all others were non-productive. CDR3 was defined according to IMGT convention as the region running from the second conserved V-encoded cysteine to the conserved J-encoded phenylalanine. Sequences without an unambiguous match to a single V gene segment were excluded from the earlier analysis of approximately 600 of the donors. In an earlier analysis of more than 500 of the donors, a V segment was called functional when productive rearrangements were above 56.7%, and segregating when the standard deviation between donors exceeded 5%. A statistical classification framework was developed to diagnose cytomegalovirus status using the catalog of TCR beta chain sequences. A later analysis assigned V and J genes by comparing TCR nucleotide sequences with IMGT/GENE-DB human TR gene sequences. The TCRdist pipeline was used in a later analysis to assign CDR3 sequences and most-parsimonious VDJ recombination scenarios. In a later analysis, each TCR beta chain was defined by its CDR3 amino acid sequence together with its V-gene family, and reads lacking a unique V-gene family were excluded. In a later analysis, around 600 highly shared, low-generation-probability nucleotide sequences were removed to address suspected cross-contamination and a sequencing artifact. A later analysis calculated a clonal expansion index for each public chain from normalized within-repertoire ranks of inferred template counts. In a later analysis, generation probabilities were computed with a VDJ recombination model fitted to out-of-frame rearrangements, and the resulting probabilities were checked against IGoR. A later analysis scored TCR-TCR, TCR-HLA and TCR-CMV co-occurrence with hypergeometric tests, applying a repertoire-size bias correction to TCR pairs. A later analysis estimated false discovery rates by permuting HLA or CMV assignments 20 times. A later analysis grouped co-occurring TCRs with DBSCAN, adding TCRdist sequence similarity when clustering within HLA-allele-positive subsets. For co-occurrence clustering, repertoires with fewer than 30,000 or more than 120,000 public chains were excluded, along with a handful of repertoires with anomalous nucleotide sharing. What TCRdb holds here is the immuneACCESS table cut down to in-frame rearrangements. Part of the clones is not present; checked against another copy, under half of the missing clones reflect an unresolved V gene, and the others are unexplained. V and J calls and clone size are given by that table; D and trimming were obtained from the DNA. The sample has some 120,000 clones on record, 15% to 20% of them singletons. The top ten clonotypes cover about 3% of the sample.

V gives up 4 bases and J gives up 7 bases, and the segment between their germline ends measures 18 bases. Reading from cysteine to phenylalanine, the CDR3 counts 15 amino acids. Just the 45-base CDR3 DNA is kept, in frame starting at base 1. The germline V gene provides CDR1 SGHDT and CDR2 YYEEEE. The rearrangement joined TRBV5-6 to TRBJ1-5; perhaps TRBD1 is the D gene, with 5 bases matching. This receptor was taken from a female donor in good health and CMV-seropositive. Sequenced material: PBMCs. The CDR3 corresponds to CASSKKWGVGQPQHF. The nucleotide sequence reads as follows: TGTGCCAGCAGCAAGAAGTGGGGGGTGGGCCAGCCCCAGCATTTT.